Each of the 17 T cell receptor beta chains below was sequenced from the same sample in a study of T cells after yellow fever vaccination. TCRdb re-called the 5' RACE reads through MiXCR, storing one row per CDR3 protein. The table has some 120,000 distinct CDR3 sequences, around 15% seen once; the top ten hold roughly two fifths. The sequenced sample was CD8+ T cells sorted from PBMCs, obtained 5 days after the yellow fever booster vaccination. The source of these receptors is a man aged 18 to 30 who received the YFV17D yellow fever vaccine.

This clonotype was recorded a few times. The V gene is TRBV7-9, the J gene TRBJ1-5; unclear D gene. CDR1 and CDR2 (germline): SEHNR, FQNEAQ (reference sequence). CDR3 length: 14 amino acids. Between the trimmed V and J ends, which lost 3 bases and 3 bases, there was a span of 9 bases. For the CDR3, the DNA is TGTGCCAGCAGCTTTAGTGACACCAATCAGCCCCAGCATTTT. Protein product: CASSFSDTNQPQHF.

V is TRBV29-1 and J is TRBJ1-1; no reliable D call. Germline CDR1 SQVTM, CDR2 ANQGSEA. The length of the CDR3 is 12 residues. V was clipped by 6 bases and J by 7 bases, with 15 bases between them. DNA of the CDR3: TGCAGCGTGGGGTCCTTGGAGGGTGAAGCTTTCTTT. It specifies CSVGSLEGEAFF.

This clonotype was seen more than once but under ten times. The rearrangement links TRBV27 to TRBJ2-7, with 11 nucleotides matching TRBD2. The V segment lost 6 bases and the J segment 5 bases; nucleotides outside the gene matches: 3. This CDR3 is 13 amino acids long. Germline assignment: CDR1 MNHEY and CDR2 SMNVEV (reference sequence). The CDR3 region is CASRGTSGNEQYF. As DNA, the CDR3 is TGTGCCAGCAGAGGGACTAGCGGCAACGAGCAGTACTTC.

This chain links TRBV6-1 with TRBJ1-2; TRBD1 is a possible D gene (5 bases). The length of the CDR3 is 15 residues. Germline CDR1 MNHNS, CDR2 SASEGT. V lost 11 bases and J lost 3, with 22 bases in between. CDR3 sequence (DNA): TGTGCCCACAGCAGCCCGACAGTCTCTGACTATGGCTACACCTTC. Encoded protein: CAHSSPTVSDYGYTF.

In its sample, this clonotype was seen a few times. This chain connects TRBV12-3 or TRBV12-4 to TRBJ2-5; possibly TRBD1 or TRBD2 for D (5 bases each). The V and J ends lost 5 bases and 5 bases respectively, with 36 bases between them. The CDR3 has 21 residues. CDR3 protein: CASSPRPFLTHERGGQETQYF. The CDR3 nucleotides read TGTGCCAGCAGTCCCCGCCCGTTCCTGACCCATGAGCGTGGGGGTCAGGAGACCCAGTACTTC.

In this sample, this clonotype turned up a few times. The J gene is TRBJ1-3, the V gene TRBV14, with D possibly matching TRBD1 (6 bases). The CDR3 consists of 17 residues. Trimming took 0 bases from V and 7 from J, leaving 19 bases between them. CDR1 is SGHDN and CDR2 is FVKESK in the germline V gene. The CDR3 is CASSQEIGTLLRNTIYF. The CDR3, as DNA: TGTGCCAGCAGCCAAGAGATCGGGACACTGTTGCGGAACACCATATATTTT.

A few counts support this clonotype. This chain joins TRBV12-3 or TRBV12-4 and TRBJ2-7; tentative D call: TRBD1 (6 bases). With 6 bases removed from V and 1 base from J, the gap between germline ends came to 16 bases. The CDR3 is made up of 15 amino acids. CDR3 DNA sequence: TGTGCCAGCAGCGCGCTCAGGGGCGAATCCTACGAGCAGTACTTC. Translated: CASSALRGESYEQYF.

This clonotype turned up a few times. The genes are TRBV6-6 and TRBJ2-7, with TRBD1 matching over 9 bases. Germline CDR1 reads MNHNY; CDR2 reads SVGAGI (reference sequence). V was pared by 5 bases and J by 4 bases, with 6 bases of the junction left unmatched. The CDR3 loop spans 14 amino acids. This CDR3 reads CASSQPGQGYEQYV. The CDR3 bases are TGTGCCAGCAGTCAACCGGGACAGGGATACGAGCAGTACGTC.

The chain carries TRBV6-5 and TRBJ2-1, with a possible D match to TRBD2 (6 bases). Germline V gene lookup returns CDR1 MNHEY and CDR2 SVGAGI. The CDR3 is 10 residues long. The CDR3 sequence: CACGGDEQFF. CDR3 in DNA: TGTGCTTGCGGAGGGGATGAGCAGTTCTTC.

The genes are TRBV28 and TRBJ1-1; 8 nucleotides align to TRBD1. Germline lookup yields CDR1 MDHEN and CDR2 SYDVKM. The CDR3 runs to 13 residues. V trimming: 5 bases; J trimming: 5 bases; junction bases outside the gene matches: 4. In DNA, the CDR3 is TGTGCCAGCAGTCAACAGGGGGTGACTGAAGCTTTCTTT. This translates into CASSQQGVTEAFF.

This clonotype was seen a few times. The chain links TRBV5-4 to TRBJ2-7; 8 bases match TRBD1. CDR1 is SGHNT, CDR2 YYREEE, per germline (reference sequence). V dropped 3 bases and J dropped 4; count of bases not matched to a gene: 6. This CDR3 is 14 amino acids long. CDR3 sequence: CASSYQGAQYEQYV. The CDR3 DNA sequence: TGTGCCAGCAGCTACCAGGGGGCGCAGTACGAGCAGTACGTC.

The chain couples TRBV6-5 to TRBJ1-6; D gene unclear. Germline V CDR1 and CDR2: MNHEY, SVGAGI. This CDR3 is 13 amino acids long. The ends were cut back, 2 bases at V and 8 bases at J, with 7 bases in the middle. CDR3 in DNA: TGTGCCAGCAGTTACAGGGCATATTCACCCCTCCACTTT. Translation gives CASSYRAYSPLHF.

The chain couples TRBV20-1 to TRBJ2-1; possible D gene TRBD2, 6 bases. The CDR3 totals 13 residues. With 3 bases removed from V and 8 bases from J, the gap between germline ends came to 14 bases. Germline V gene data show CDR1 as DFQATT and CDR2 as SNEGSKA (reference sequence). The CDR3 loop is CSASGWRDYEQFF. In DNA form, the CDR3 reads TGCAGTGCTAGCGGCTGGCGGGACTATGAGCAGTTCTTC.

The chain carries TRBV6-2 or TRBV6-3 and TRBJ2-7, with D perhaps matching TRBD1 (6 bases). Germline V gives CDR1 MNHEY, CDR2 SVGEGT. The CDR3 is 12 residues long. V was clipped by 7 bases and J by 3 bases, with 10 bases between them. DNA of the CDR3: TGTGCCAGCAAACAGGGTCACTACGAGCAGTACTTC. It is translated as CASKQGHYEQYF.

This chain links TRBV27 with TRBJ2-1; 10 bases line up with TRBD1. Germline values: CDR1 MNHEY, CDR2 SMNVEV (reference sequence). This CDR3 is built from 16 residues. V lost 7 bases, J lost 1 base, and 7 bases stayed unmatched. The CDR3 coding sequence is TGTGCCAGCACCTCGGGACAGGGGACGTCCTACAATGAGCAGTTCTTC. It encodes CASTSGQGTSYNEQFF.

CDR3 in DNA: TGTGCCATCAGTGAGGGAGAGACTGAAGCTTTCTTT. Translated: CAISEGETEAFF. V gene TRBV10-3 combines with J gene TRBJ1-1; no definite D call. The length of the CDR3 is 12 residues. Trimming removed 2 bases from V and 5 bases from J, with 6 bases in between. Germline V gene data show CDR1 as ENHRY and CDR2 as SYGVKD.

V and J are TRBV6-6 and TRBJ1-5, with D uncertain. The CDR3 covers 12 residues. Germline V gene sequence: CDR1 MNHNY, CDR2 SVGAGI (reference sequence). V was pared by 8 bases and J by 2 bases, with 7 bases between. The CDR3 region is CASLQGNQPQHF. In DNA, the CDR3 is TGTGCCAGCCTTCAGGGCAATCAGCCCCAGCATTTT.